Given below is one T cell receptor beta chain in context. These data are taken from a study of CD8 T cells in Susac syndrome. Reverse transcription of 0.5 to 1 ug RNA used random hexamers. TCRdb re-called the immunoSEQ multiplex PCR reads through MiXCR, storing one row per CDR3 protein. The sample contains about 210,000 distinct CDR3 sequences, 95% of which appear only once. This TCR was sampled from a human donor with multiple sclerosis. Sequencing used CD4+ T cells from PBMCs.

The CDR3 DNA is TGTGCCAGCGGGGGGACAGGACGCTATGGCTACACCTTC. This sequence encodes CASGGTGRYGYTF. The V call is TRBV2, the J call TRBJ1-2; 8 bases are a match to TRBD1. The CDR3 has 13 amino acids. V dropped 8 bases and J dropped 4; count of bases not matched to a gene: 6. The germline CDR1 and CDR2 sequences are SNHLY and FYNNEI.